Sequencing of this TCR beta chain was carried out in a study of shared clonotypes between healthy human individuals (dated by TCRdb to about 2020). With regard to the full study: The cohort included a few men and two women between 18 and 49 years of age. For each donor, CD4 naive and CD4 memory were each given three plates, CD8 naive was given two plates, and CD8 memory was given one plate. Blood TCR repertoires of four to six healthy adults were deeply sequenced to estimate repertoire size and the extent of clonotype sharing between individuals. Libraries were prepared and TCR repertoires were sequenced by different laboratories using diverse techniques, in order to increase sequencing depth and limit assay-specific biases. Per donor, leukapheresis produced somewhere between about 0.94 and 10 billion PBMCs. Broad study findings and their caveats: Compared with non-shared clonotypes, the clonotypes found in all four sorted-subset donors had higher generation probabilities. Across a handful of donors, approximately 5% of naive CD4, around 3.3% of naive CD8, around 2.5% of memory CD4, and about 0.44% of memory CD8 clonotypes were shared. Sampling was restricted to blood, and TCR repertoires in tissues likely differ from the TCR repertoires found in blood. Naive subsets generally had larger estimated clonotype richness than memory subsets. Pairwise subsampling indicated that sequencing depth was expected to affect the degree of clonotype sharing among donors. Even with the large sequencing depth, rarefaction of the sorted-subset datasets indicated that sequencing was incomplete. The small number of donors limited the genetic and exposure-history diversity represented.

Using the deep immunoSEQ assay, TCR CDR3 regions were amplified from genomic DNA by multiplex PCR. Extracted genomic DNA from each cell subset was distributed evenly across all wells of several immunoSEQ 96-well plates, and each plate was treated as a replicate. Each replicate PCR for sorted subsets received around 200 ng genomic DNA, equal to tens of thousands of T cell genomes. Purified libraries were quantified with a Qubit 3.0 fluorometer, sized on a Bioanalyzer 2100, and re-quantified with the KAPA Library Quantification kit. Each immunoSEQ 96-well plate was sequenced on its own single-read 150-cycle Illumina NextSeq 550 flow cell. Turning to the authors' computational methods: Because the immunoSEQ output included only junctional sequences and no quality scores, the filtering could not be the same as the filtering used for full-length reads. Sequences were annotated with PyIR, a Python wrapper for IgBLAST v1.9, and V/J genes and CDR3 were assigned using IMGT germline references. Reads with weak V/J assignments (E-value above 1e-6), missing CDR3, stop codons, out-of-frame junctions, or ambiguous translated residues were removed. V3J clonotypes were defined as sequences sharing the same inferred V gene, J gene, and CDR3 amino acid sequence. Percentage overlap between repertoires was calculated by dividing the number of shared unique clonotypes by the size of the smaller repertoire. RTK rarefaction, the Chao1 estimator, and Recon v2.1 estimates of unobserved clonotypes were used to assess repertoire richness. Generation probabilities were computed with OLGA for all TCRbeta clonotypes obtained by the gDNA method from a handful of donors. The table comes from immuneACCESS by way of TCRdb, which keeps in-frame sequences with V and J called. Part of the clones is missing from these tables; in studies checked, under half for an unresolved V gene and the rest for unknown reasons. Clonal size and the V and J genes are those of that table, whereas D and trimming came from the DNA. The sample table records about 2.3 million clones; 93% of these occur just once. The ten top clones hold 0.39% of the sample.

The donors were healthy, HIV-negative adults who had no recently reported acute infections or vaccinations. Every donor was a Caucasian adult living in Nashville, Tennessee, USA. Magnetic negative selection was used to enrich CD4+ T cells, after which naive cells were positively selected on CD45RA and the negative fraction became the memory subset. Blood was obtained by leukapheresis, after which PBMCs were separated by Ficoll-Histopaque density gradient centrifugation and cryopreserved in liquid nitrogen vapor phase. Analytical flow cytometry was used to check the purity and quantity of every magnetically sorted T cell population. Genomic DNA was isolated from every sorted fraction and measured by UV absorbance on a Nanodrop 2000c. On this clone: Its antigen target is currently unknown. Base qualities are not recorded, but no much larger clone differs from it by a single base.

From the cysteine through the phenylalanine, the CDR3 covers 15 amino acids. Left in the record is the CDR3 DNA by itself, 45 bases read in frame from the first base. Based on the germline V gene (reference sequence), the CDR1 and CDR2 sequences are SGHNT and YYREEE. From V the trimming removes 4 bases and from J it removes 1 base, while the gene matches leave 3 bases of the junction unaccounted for. In this chain, TRBV5-4 is recombined with TRBJ2-3, with 10 bases matching TRBD1. The sequence was obtained from a man younger than 30 in good health. Some clones in this sample may be carry-over from other donors' samples. The specimen sequenced was naive CD4+ T cells from PBMCs. The cell subset or site label, as the study defines it: CD45RA+ positively selected. The DNA reads TGTGCCAGCAGCCGAGGGACAGGGGGCACAGATACGCAGTATTTT. Its coded protein is CASSRGTGGTDTQYF. Extended through the reference TRBV5-4 and TRBJ2-3 proteins, this CDR3 yields the full variable domain: ETGVTQSPTHLIKTRGQQVTLRCSSQSGHNTVSWYQQALGQGPQFIFQYYREEENGRGNFPPRFSGLQFPNYSSELNVNALELDDSALYLCASSRGTGGTDTQYFGPGTRLTVL.